The 11 T cell receptor beta chains given below trace back to one sample, sequenced in a study of T cells expressing NK-cell markers. Reprocessing the 5' RACE reads, TCRdb reports a single entry for every CDR3 protein and omits DNA. This sample's table has under 500,000 distinct CDR3 sequences. Sequenced: blood T cells: a sorted CD56 or NKG2C T cell subset, CD4+ or CD8+ T cells, or bulk PBMC T cells (not recorded which). The receptors here all came from a woman between 18 and 69 years old in good health.

The CDR3 reads CASSLKPGYNEQFF. This sequence joins TRBV7-3 and TRBJ2-1; TCRdb gives TRBD1 as the D gene, but with no DNA this cannot be confirmed. Germline V gives CDR1 SGHTA, CDR2 FQGTGA. This CDR3 has 14 amino acids.

The J gene is TRBJ2-7, the V gene TRBV20-1; TCRdb names TRBD2, which stays unverified in the absence of DNA. Germline V lookup: CDR1 DFQATT, CDR2 SNEGSKA (reference sequence). The CDR3 loop spans 14 amino acids. CDR3 region: CSAKLAGGPLEQYF.

The genes are TRBV7-6 and TRBJ2-5. The CDR3 length is 13 residues. Germline assignment: CDR1 SGHVS and CDR2 FNYEAQ. The CDR3 region is CASSLSGERPQYF.

The CDR3 reads CASSLRAGSTDTQYF. The gene calls are TRBV7-2 and TRBJ2-3; as DNA is missing, the TRBD2 call by TCRdb cannot be tested. This CDR3 is 15 amino acids long. CDR1 is SGHTA and CDR2 is FQGNSA in the germline V gene.

The V call is TRBV12-3 or TRBV12-4, the J call TRBJ2-7; the D call of TRBD2 rests on TCRdb alone, since no DNA is present to check it. CDR3 length: 15 amino acids. CDR3 region: CASSTGRPSSYEQYF.

The rearrangement uses TRBV4-2 and TRBJ2-3. The CDR3 runs to 16 residues. Germline loops: CDR1 LGHNA, CDR2 YNFKEQ. CDR3 amino acids: CASSQVLEVPPDTQYF.

The V gene is TRBV18, the J gene TRBJ1-4. Per the germline V gene, CDR1 is KGHSH and CDR2 is LQKENI. This CDR3 region has 15 residues. The CDR3: CASSPSERSNEKLFF.

V is TRBV9 and J is TRBJ2-2. Germline-derived CDR1 and CDR2 are SGDLS and YYNGEE. This CDR3 is built from 12 residues. CDR3 sequence reads: CASSVPPGELFF. The variable domain in full, completed from reference TRBV9 and TRBJ2-2, reads DSGVTQTPKHLITATGQRVTLRCSPRSGDLSVYWYQQSLDQGLQFLIQYYNGEERAKGNILERFSAQQFPDLHSELNLSSLELGDSALYFCASSVPPGELFFGEGSRLTVL.

V is TRBV4-3 and J is TRBJ2-1; TCRdb's D call of TRBD1 is untestable without DNA. CDR1 LGHNA and CDR2 YSLEER come from the germline V gene. This CDR3 has 17 amino acids. Here the CDR3 reads CASSQGPPTIIYNEQFF.

The V call is TRBV25-1, the J call TRBJ2-5; without DNA, the TCRdb call of TRBD1 cannot be checked. The V gene's germline CDR1 is MGHDK and CDR2 SYGVNS. The CDR3 consists of 15 residues. This chain's CDR3 is CASSEWGVSGETQYF.

CDR3 in amino acids: CASRSDLGELFF. The chain is built from TRBV7-3 and TRBJ2-2. From germline, CDR1 is SGHTA and CDR2 FQGTGA. The CDR3 has 12 residues.